The T cell receptor beta chain under discussion was sequenced for a study of preoperative IRX-2 immunotherapy in early breast cancer. Treatment: preoperative locoregional IRX-2 cytokine immunotherapy. This phase Ib study tested locoregional IRX-2 cytokine immunotherapy given before surgery. Produced via immunoSEQ multiplex PCR; TCRdb's table is partial and in-frame only. The table lists fewer than 25,000 clones, about 87% of them singletons. Per germline, CDR1 SNHLY and CDR2 FYNNEI. The CDR3 contains 14 residues. The V and J ends lost 3 bases and 3 bases respectively, with 11 bases between them. The sequencing used tumor tissue, collected after IRX-2 immunotherapy. The TCR was taken from a human donor with breast cancer. The rearrangement uses TRBV2 and TRBJ1-1; no definite D call. DNA of the CDR3: TGTGCCAGCAGTGAGGAGGGTAGGCACACTGAAGCTTTCTTT. Translated: CASSEEGRHTEAFF. Combining the CDR3 with reference TRBV2 and TRBJ1-1 gives the whole variable domain EPEVTQTPSHQVTQMGQEVILRCVPISNHLYFYWYRQILGQKVEFLVSFYNNEISEKSEIFDDQFSVERPDGSNFTLKIRSTKLEDSAMYFCASSEEGRHTEAFFGQGTRLTVV.